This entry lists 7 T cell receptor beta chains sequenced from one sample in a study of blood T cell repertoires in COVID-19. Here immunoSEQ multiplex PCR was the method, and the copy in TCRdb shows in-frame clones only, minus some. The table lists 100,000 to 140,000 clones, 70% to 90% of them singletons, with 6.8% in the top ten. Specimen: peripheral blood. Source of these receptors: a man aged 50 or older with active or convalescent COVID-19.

The CDR3 DNA sequence: TGTGCCAGCAGCAGGGAGGGCAATCAGCCCCAGCATTTT. This encodes CASSREGNQPQHF. The rearrangement uses TRBV2 and TRBJ1-5; TRBD1 is a possible D gene (5 bases). The V gene's germline CDR1 is SNHLY and CDR2 FYNNEI. Trimming stripped 6 bases from V and 2 bases from J, with 8 bases between. This CDR3 has 13 residues.

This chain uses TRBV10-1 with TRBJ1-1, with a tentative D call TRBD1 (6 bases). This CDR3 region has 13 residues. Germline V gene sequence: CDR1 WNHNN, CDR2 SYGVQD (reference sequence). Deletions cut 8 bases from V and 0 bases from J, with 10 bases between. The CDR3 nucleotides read TGCGCCAGCGCCGGGACACTGAACACTGAAGCTTTCTTT. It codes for CASAGTLNTEAFF.

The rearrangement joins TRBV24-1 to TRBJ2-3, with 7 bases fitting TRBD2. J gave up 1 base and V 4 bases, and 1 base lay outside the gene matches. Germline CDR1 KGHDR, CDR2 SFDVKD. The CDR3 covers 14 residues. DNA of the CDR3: TGTGCCACCAGTGAGGGACTACGCACAGATACGCAGTATTTT. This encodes CATSEGLRTDTQYF.

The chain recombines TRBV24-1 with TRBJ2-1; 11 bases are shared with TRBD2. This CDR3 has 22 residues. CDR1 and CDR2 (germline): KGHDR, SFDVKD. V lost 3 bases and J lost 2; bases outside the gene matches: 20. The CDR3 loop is CATSDPTPRTTSTSGTYNEQFF. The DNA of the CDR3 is TGTGCCACCAGTGATCCGACCCCCCGGACCACCTCGACTAGCGGGACCTACAATGAGCAGTTCTTC.

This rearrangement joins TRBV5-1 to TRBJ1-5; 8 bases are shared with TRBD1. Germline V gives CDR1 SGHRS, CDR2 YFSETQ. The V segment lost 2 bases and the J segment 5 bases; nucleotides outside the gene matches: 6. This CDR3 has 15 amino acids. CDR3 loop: CASSLEPDRDQPQHF. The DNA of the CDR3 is TGCGCCAGCAGCTTAGAACCGGACAGGGATCAGCCCCAGCATTTT.

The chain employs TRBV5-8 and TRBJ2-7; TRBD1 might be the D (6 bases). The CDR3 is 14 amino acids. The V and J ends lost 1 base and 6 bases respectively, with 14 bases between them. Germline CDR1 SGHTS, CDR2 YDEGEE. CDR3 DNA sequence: TGTGCCAGCAGCTTGTATCTCCAGGGGTCCGAGCAGTACTTC. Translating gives CASSLYLQGSEQYF.

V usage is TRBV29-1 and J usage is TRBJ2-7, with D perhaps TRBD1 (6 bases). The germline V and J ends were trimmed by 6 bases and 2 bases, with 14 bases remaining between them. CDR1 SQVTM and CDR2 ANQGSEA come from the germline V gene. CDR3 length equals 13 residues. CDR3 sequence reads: CSVKRDITYEQYF. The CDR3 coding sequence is TGCAGCGTGAAGAGGGACATTACCTACGAGCAGTACTTC.